The 21 T cell receptor beta chains below were found in one sample sequenced in a study of beta chain features in type 1 diabetes. What was sequenced were expressed TCRB transcripts, since all of the isolated RNA had been reverse transcribed. The method was immunoSEQ multiplex PCR; TCRdb's version includes in-frame clones alone and lacks a portion of them. The data show some 900,000 clones, 17% seen once. The sample comprised naive CD4+ T cells from blood. Receptors originate from a woman in her late teens or twenties in good health.

The chain recombines TRBV27 with TRBJ2-3; D gene uncertain. This CDR3 comprises 14 residues. V was clipped by 3 bases and J by 1 base, with 8 bases between them. Germline CDR1 reads MNHEY; CDR2 reads SMNVEV (reference sequence). Written as DNA, the CDR3 is TGTGCCAGCAGTTTGTGGCTAGGCACAGATACGCAGTATTTT. Its protein is CASSLWLGTDTQYF.

This clone has only a few counts. The CDR3 end shows no conserved phenylalanine or tryptophan, and so a read error is likely. No DNA is shown, since the ends of the CDR3 on it are uncertain; the CDR3 is the one TCRdb lists. The chain joins TRBV9 to TRBJ2-7; the DNA was not used to check the table's D call, TRBD2. Including both end residues, the CDR3 is 12 amino acids long. Per germline, CDR1 SGDLS and CDR2 YYNGEE. The CDR3 sequence is CASSVDRGRYYS.

Concerning this clone itself: The junction departs from germline at one end; a sequencing error may be responsible. The sample contains more than one DNA sequence encoding this CDR3. V usage is TRBV7-3 and J usage is TRBJ1-2; the D is unclear. This CDR3 comprises 13 residues. CDR1 SGHTA and CDR2 FQGTGA come from the germline V gene. CDR3 amino acids: CASSFRLWDGYTF. The CDR3 DNA follows: TGCGCCAGCAGCTTTCGCCTTTGGGATGGCTACACCTTC.

The chain carries TRBV19 and TRBJ2-7; D possibly corresponds to TRBD1 (6 bases). CDR3 length equals 17 residues. CDR1 LNHDA and CDR2 SQIVND come from the germline V gene (reference sequence). V lost 6 bases to trimming and J lost 3 bases, with 24 bases between them. For the CDR3, the DNA is TGTGCCAGTAGCTACCAGGGGCCGGACATTAACCTCTACGAGCAGTACTTC. It yields the protein CASSYQGPDINLYEQYF.

This clone showed up just a few times. The chain recombines TRBV5-1 with TRBJ2-5; no clear D gene. CDR1 and CDR2 from the germline V gene are SGHRS and YFSETQ. This CDR3 is 14 amino acids long. The germline V and J ends were trimmed by 4 bases and 0 bases, with 10 bases remaining between them. As DNA, the CDR3 is TGCGCCAGCAGCCCGACGGCTTACCAAGAGACCCAGTACTTC. Its translation: CASSPTAYQETQYF.

This clone was detected only a few times. This chain links TRBV5-1 with TRBJ2-5; the D is unclear. CDR1 is SGHRS, CDR2 YFSETQ, per germline. The CDR3 length is 14 residues. The germline V and J ends were trimmed by 4 bases and 4 bases, with 14 bases remaining between them. The CDR3 loop reads CASSPRVASETQYF. The CDR3 DNA reads as TGCGCCAGCAGCCCACGGGTGGCTTCAGAGACCCAGTACTTC.

This chain connects TRBV2 to TRBJ1-2; TRBD1 might be the D (6 bases). Germline CDR1 SNHLY, CDR2 FYNNEI. This CDR3 has 15 amino acids. V was cut by 8 bases and J by 0 bases, with 16 bases left in between. The CDR3: CASGQSGWANYGYTF. Here the CDR3 DNA reads TGTGCCAGCGGACAGTCTGGATGGGCTAACTATGGCTACACCTTC.

V usage is TRBV6-5 and J usage is TRBJ2-3; D is unclear. V was pared by 5 bases and J by 6 bases, with 6 bases between. CDR3 length: 11 amino acids. CDR1 and CDR2 from the germline V gene are MNHEY and SVGAGI. The CDR3 DNA follows: TGTGCCAGCAGTCGGATGGATACGCAGTATTTT. This translates into CASSRMDTQYF.

This chain uses TRBV5-6 with TRBJ2-5; the match to TRBD1 covers 9 bases. This CDR3 spans 17 amino acids. V lost 4 bases to trimming and J lost 5 bases; unmatched junction nucleotides: 15. Germline loops: CDR1 SGHDT, CDR2 YYEEEE. The DNA of the CDR3 is TGTGCCAGCAGCCCCCCGGGACAGGGTAATTGGGGGGAGACCCAGTACTTC. Amino acid sequence: CASSPPGQGNWGETQYF. The full variable domain, its missing parts supplied by reference TRBV5-6 and TRBJ2-5, is DAGVTQSPTHLIKTRGQQVTLRCSPKSGHDTVSWYQQALGQGPQFIFQYYEEEERQRGNFPDRFSGHQFPNYSSELNVNALLLGDSALYLCASSPPGQGNWGETQYFGPGTRLLVL.

This clone was counted between two and nine times. The chain carries TRBV11-2 and TRBJ2-7; 8 positions agree with TRBD2. CDR3 length: 14 amino acids. CDR1 SGHAT and CDR2 FQNNGV come from the germline V gene. Germline trimming cut 6 bases from V and 2 bases from J; bases unmatched to any gene: 6. The chain's CDR3 is CASRAVAGPYEQYF. The CDR3 bases are TGTGCCAGCAGGGCGGTAGCGGGGCCCTACGAGCAGTACTTC.

This chain links TRBV7-2 with TRBJ2-1; the D gene is possibly TRBD2 (6 bases). Germline CDR1 reads SGHTA; CDR2 reads FQGNSA. The CDR3 runs to 17 residues. Trimming pared 1 base from V and 7 bases from J, leaving 20 bases between. The CDR3 coding sequence is TGTGCCAGCAGCTTAGTTGGGAGCGAACGACGGGGGAATGAGCAGTTCTTC. Its translation is CASSLVGSERRGNEQFF.

This clone was seen only a few times. The V gene is TRBV11-1, the J gene TRBJ2-5; D might be TRBD1 (6 bases). V lost 5 bases to trimming and J lost 1 base, with 11 bases between them. The CDR3 contains 14 residues. Germline CDR1 is SGHAT and CDR2 is FQDESV (reference sequence). Here the CDR3 DNA reads TGTGCCAGCAGCCCCCGACAGGTCCAAGAGACCCAGTACTTC. Protein: CASSPRQVQETQYF.

V is TRBV5-6 and J is TRBJ1-1; D is unresolved. Germline V gene lookup returns CDR1 SGHDT and CDR2 YYEEEE. The V gene lost 1 base and the J gene lost 1 base, with 14 bases spanning the gap. The CDR3 runs 16 residues. CDR3 residues: CASSLKSDTGNTEAFF. The DNA for the CDR3 is TGTGCCAGCAGCTTGAAGTCAGATACGGGGAACACTGAAGCTTTCTTT.

This clone was seen more than once but under ten times. The CDR3 region has the DNA TGTGCCAGCAGCTTTAGCCGTCGTAAGGGTTCCGGGGCCAACGTCCTGACTTTC. This sequence encodes CASSFSRRKGSGANVLTF. This rearrangement joins TRBV7-2 to TRBJ2-6; unclear D gene. This CDR3 has 18 amino acids. CDR1 and CDR2 from the germline V gene are SGHTA and FQGNSA. Between the trimmed V and J ends, which lost 3 bases and 4 bases, there was a span of 19 bases.

This clone was recorded a few times. The chain recombines TRBV7-9 with TRBJ2-5, with 9 bases aligning to TRBD2. Germline assignment: CDR1 SEHNR and CDR2 FQNEAQ (reference sequence). There are 19 residues in the CDR3. Unmatched junction bases numbered 20, after V lost 5 bases and J lost 4 bases. The CDR3 loop is CASSQPAGRGRVFGETQYF. The CDR3 nucleotides are TGTGCCAGCAGCCAACCTGCCGGACGCGGGAGGGTTTTTGGAGAGACCCAGTACTTC.

This chain uses TRBV7-8 with TRBJ1-5, with no clear D. The V gene lost 2 bases and the J gene lost 3 bases, with 5 bases spanning the gap. CDR3 length: 13 amino acids. Germline V CDR1 and CDR2: SGHVS, FQNEAQ. The DNA for the CDR3 is TGTGCCAGCAGCTTATCGGCCAATCAGCCCCAGCATTTT. Its protein product is CASSLSANQPQHF.

Only a few counts were recorded for this clone. The chain combines TRBV10-3 with TRBJ2-3; tentative D call: TRBD2 (5 bases). The V gene lost 4 bases and the J gene lost 5 bases, with 10 bases spanning the gap. Germline V lookup: CDR1 ENHRY, CDR2 SYGVKD. This CDR3 spans 13 amino acids. The DNA for the CDR3 is TGTGCCATCAGTGGGGGAGTGGGAGATACGCAGTATTTT. This gives the protein CAISGGVGDTQYF.

V is TRBV18 and J is TRBJ1-5; 7 positions agree with TRBD1. J lost 2 bases, V lost 0 bases, and 1 base had no gene match. Germline-derived CDR1 and CDR2 are KGHSH and LQKENI. The CDR3 has 15 residues. For the CDR3, the DNA is TGTGCCAGCTCACCACCGGGGACAGGCAATCAGCCCCAGCATTTT. Translated: CASSPPGTGNQPQHF.

The genes are TRBV6-6 and TRBJ1-5, with 7 nucleotides matching TRBD1. The length of the CDR3 is 14 residues. V shed 5 bases, J shed 1 base, and the junction held 2 bases outside the gene matches. CDR1 is MNHNY, CDR2 SVGAGI, per germline (reference sequence). CDR3 residues: CASSATGSNQPQHF. CDR3 nucleotide sequence: TGTGCCAGCAGTGCGACAGGGAGCAATCAGCCCCAGCATTTT.

This clone has just a few counts. J is TRBJ2-5 and V is TRBV11-2; TRBD2 matches at 11 bases. Germline trimming cut 5 bases from V and 1 base from J; bases unmatched to any gene: 6. Germline CDR1 SGHAT, CDR2 FQNNGV. The CDR3 covers 16 residues. In DNA form, the CDR3 reads TGTGCCAGCAGCCCCCTTAGCGGGAGGGGCCAAGAGACCCAGTACTTC. It encodes CASSPLSGRGQETQYF. Full variable domain (outside the CDR3, taken from reference TRBV11-2 and TRBJ2-5): EAGVAQSPRYKIIEKRQSVAFWCNPISGHATLYWYQQILGQGPKLLIQFQNNGVVDDSQLPKDRFSAERLKGVDSTLKIQPAKLEDSAVYLCASSPLSGRGQETQYFGPGTRLLVL.

This clone was counted between two and nine times. The rearrangement links TRBV2 to TRBJ2-2, with D perhaps assigned TRBD1 or TRBD2 (5 bases each). The CDR3 has 15 residues. Trimming shortened V by 7 bases and J by 4 bases, and 16 bases separated the two germline ends. The germline V gene has CDR1 SNHLY and CDR2 FYNNEI. The CDR3 here is CASIQGLRGTGELFF. For the CDR3, the DNA is TGTGCCAGCATCCAGGGTCTCCGGGGCACCGGGGAGCTGTTTTTT. Looking up the rest from reference TRBV2 and TRBJ2-2 gives the full variable domain: EPEVTQTPSHQVTQMGQEVILRCVPISNHLYFYWYRQILGQKVEFLVSFYNNEISEKSEIFDDQFSVERPDGSNFTLKIRSTKLEDSAMYFCASIQGLRGTGELFFGEGSRLTVL.